The clone carrying this T cell receptor (beta chain) was counted between two and nine times. Antigen unknown. CDR3 length: 15 residues. V lost 1 base to trimming and J lost 9 bases, with 16 bases between them. Germline CDR1 LGHNA, CDR2 YSLEER. This record belongs to a study of T-cell memory formation after mild COVID-19. General study points: SARS-CoV-2 specificity of second-wave clones peaking day 37 was unconfirmed. Memory from before infection featured some responding clones, which suggests cross-reactive memory joined.

TCRdb called the 5' RACE reads again in MiXCR, with one record for every CDR3 protein. The sample gives approximately 580,000 distinct CDR3 sequences, just over 20% of which show up once; around 13% is in the top ten. The receptor was derived from an adult woman who had mild COVID-19 (a few samples of this study predate the infection). Cell type and time point are not known. Specimen: PBMCs or a T cell subset sorted from them (not recorded which). The rearrangement uses TRBV4-3 and TRBJ2-1, with D perhaps given as TRBD1 or TRBD2 (5 bases each). The DNA for the CDR3 is TGCGCCAGCAGCCAAGGGGGGATGGTGAGGGGTGAGCAGTTCTTC. Protein sequence: CASSQGGMVRGEQFF.